Sequencing of this T cell receptor (beta chain) was carried out in a study of cytomegalovirus exposure and HLA in healthy donors. Study-wide context: There were 117 million unique TCR beta sequences, drawn from 200 million or so T cells, in an earlier analysis. Regarding the study as a whole: A later analysis reportedly found that, within productive TCRs, an Asian-associated ancestry cluster had fewer N-insertions than the mean observed across the approximately 700 donors. Earlier analysis looked at TCR beta V segments, and most were productive about 90% or about 30% of the time.

In the case of this clone: The target antigen is unknown.

Vbeta (60) and Jbeta (13) primers were used in the PCR. Sequenced by immunoSEQ multiplex PCR; TCRdb stores in-frame clones only, minus some. The sample carries more than 130,000 clones, 80% recorded once. The CDR3 runs to 13 residues. V was pared by 4 bases and J by 7 bases, with 2 bases of the junction left unmatched. The germline CDR1 and CDR2 sequences are GTSNPN and SVGIG (reference sequence). Sequenced input: PBMCs. This sequence joins TRBV30 and TRBJ1-6; 9 bases agree with TRBD1. The source of this sequence is a male donor in good health and CMV-seronegative. In DNA, the CDR3 is TGTGCCTGGACCGGGACAGGGAATTCACCCCTCCACTTT. Its translation is CAWTGTGNSPLHF.